The clone carrying this T cell receptor (beta chain) was seen only once. Germline lookup yields CDR1 SGHRS and CDR2 YFSETQ. Trimming removed 1 base from V and 0 bases from J; junction bases left unmatched: 6. This CDR3 is built from 16 residues. The data belong to a study of ipilimumab plus nivolumab after autologous stem cell transplantation. The wider study: Median doses per patient: roughly five ipilimumab, fewer than ten nivolumab. The myeloma cohort included high-risk transplant-naive patients and patients relapsing within 3 years of a first autologous transplant.

Ipilimumab, 1 mg/kg, started 14 to 28 days after autologous transplant. Data came from immunoSEQ multiplex PCR; TCRdb stores just in-frame clones and leaves some out. The sample has tens of thousands of clones, about 91% seen once. The source material was PBMCs, sampled in a trial of ipilimumab plus nivolumab as post-transplant consolidation. This rearrangement joins TRBV5-1 to TRBJ1-1, with TRBD1 matching 7 bases. The TCR comes from a male donor with multiple myeloma. CDR3 sequence reads: CASSLMAGGVNTEAFF. The CDR3 nucleotides read TGCGCCAGCAGCTTGATGGCAGGGGGAGTGAACACTGAAGCTTTCTTT.